This entry features one TCR beta chain sequence. The data belong to a study of blood T cell repertoires in COVID-19. Study context: Some COVID-19 samples were acute and others convalescent; all came from the United States, Italy and Spain. The cDNA or gDNA used as material had been derived from T cells, B-cell-depleted T cells, or PBMCs.

Methods used by the authors: Reference gene primer amplification gave nucleated cell count estimates. Sequencing was performed with immunoSEQ multiplex PCR; in TCRdb, only in-frame clones are kept and a portion is missing. From that table come the V and J calls and clone size; the DNA was used to work out D and trimming. The sample lists some 170,000 clones, over 75% occurring once. This clonotype was sampled from a man between 65 and 79 years old with acute or convalescent COVID-19. The sequenced sample consisted of peripheral blood.

For the CDR3, the DNA is TGCGCCAGCAAGGAGACGCCGGGTGGAGATACGCAGTATTTT. This encodes CASKETPGGDTQYF. The chain combines TRBV5-1 with TRBJ2-3, with D unclear. This CDR3 is built from 14 residues. Germline V gene lookup returns CDR1 SGHRS and CDR2 YFSETQ. Trimming shortened V by 6 bases and J by 5 bases, and 16 bases separated the two germline ends.